The 14 T cell receptor beta chains below all came from one sample that was sequenced in a study of cytomegalovirus exposure and HLA in healthy donors. The study ran its PCR with 60 Vbeta and 13 Jbeta primers. Clones were read by immunoSEQ multiplex PCR, and TCRdb kept only the in-frame ones, dropping some. The sample lists 95,000 to 150,000 clones; roughly 78% were seen once. The sequenced sample was PBMCs. All receptors come from a woman in her twenties or thirties in good health and CMV-seropositive.

This clone occurred once. The chain carries TRBV4-1 and TRBJ1-2; TRBD1 agrees at 7 bases. This CDR3 spans 15 amino acids. Germline V gene lookup returns CDR1 MGHRA and CDR2 YSYEKL. J was trimmed by 8 bases and V by 1 base; bases with no gene match: 10. This CDR3 is CASSQGTTGVGGYTF. CDR3 bases: TGCGCCAGCAGCCAAGGAACTACAGGGGTGGGGGGCTACACCTTC.

The V and J genes are TRBV5-1 and TRBJ1-4; D ambiguous. V was clipped by 4 bases and J by 7 bases, with 11 bases between them. The CDR3 extends over 13 amino acids. Germline-derived CDR1 and CDR2 are SGHRS and YFSETQ. The CDR3 spells CASSPLSGEKLFF. The CDR3, as DNA: TGCGCCAGCAGCCCTTTATCGGGTGAAAAACTGTTTTTT. The full variable domain, in which reference TRBV5-1 and TRBJ1-4 provide the parts outside the CDR3, is KAGVTQTPRYLIKTRGQQVTLSCSPISGHRSVSWYQQTPGQGLQFLFEYFSETQRNKGNFPGRFSGRQFSNSRSEMNVSTLELGDSALYLCASSPLSGEKLFFGSGTQLSVL.

The chain is built from TRBV4-3 and TRBJ2-1, with TRBD2 matching 10 bases. CDR1 is LGHNA, CDR2 YSLEER, per germline. Trimming cost V 2 bases and J 10 bases; bases outside gene matches: 8. The CDR3 spans 15 residues. The DNA of the CDR3 is TGCGCCAGCAGCCAACTAAGCGGGGGGGCCCTAGAGCAGTTCTTC. Translated, it gives CASSQLSGGALEQFF.

The chain is built from TRBV4-2 and TRBJ2-5; 8 nucleotides agree with TRBD2. In germline, CDR1 is LGHNA, CDR2 YNFKEQ. The CDR3 spans 15 residues. The ends lost 1 base at V and 0 bases at J; junction bases unmatched: 1. CDR3 in DNA: TGTGCCAGCAGCCAAGGCGGGGGGAACCAAGAGACCCAGTACTTC. The encoded protein is CASSQGGGNQETQYF.

This clone was picked up one time. J is TRBJ2-5 and V is TRBV19, with 7 positions matching TRBD2. Germline lookup yields CDR1 LNHDA and CDR2 SQIVND (reference sequence). CDR3 length: 16 amino acids. The V and J ends lost 1 base and 2 bases, in that order; junction bases with no gene match: 7. The CDR3 loop reads CASSIVSGIRQETQYF. The CDR3 nucleotides read TGTGCCAGTAGTATAGTCAGCGGGATTAGACAAGAGACCCAGTACTTC. Combining the CDR3 with reference TRBV19 and TRBJ2-5 gives the whole variable domain DGGITQSPKYLFRKEGQNVTLSCEQNLNHDAMYWYRQDPGQGLRLIYYSQIVNDFQKGDIAEGYSVSREKKESFPLTVTSAQKNPTAFYLCASSIVSGIRQETQYFGPGTRLLVL.

This chain joins TRBV7-9 and TRBJ2-7, with TRBD1 identical over 7 bases. The V segment lost 5 bases and the J segment 3 bases; nucleotides outside the gene matches: 7. Germline V gene data show CDR1 as SEHNR and CDR2 as FQNEAQ (reference sequence). There are 14 residues in the CDR3. The CDR3 loop is CASSTDREHYEQYF. CDR3 DNA: TGTGCCAGCAGCACCGACAGGGAGCACTACGAGCAGTACTTC.

The rearrangement uses TRBV13 and TRBJ1-4; 8 bases fit TRBD1. The CDR3 has 15 amino acids. The germline CDR1 and CDR2 sequences are PRHDT and FYEKMQ (reference sequence). V shed 6 bases and J 5 bases; nucleotides not matched to a gene: 8. The CDR3 nucleotides read TGTGCCAGCAGACGGACAGGGTCGGGGAATGAAAAACTGTTTTTT. Translating gives CASRRTGSGNEKLFF. Full variable domain (missing parts from reference TRBV13 and TRBJ1-4): AAGVIQSPRHLIKEKRETATLKCYPIPRHDTVYWYQQGPGQDPQFLISFYEKMQSDKGSIPDRFSAQQFSDYHSELNMSSLELGDSALYFCASRRTGSGNEKLFFGSGTQLSVL.

This chain connects TRBV21-1 to TRBJ1-1; TRBD1 reflects the table's D call only, with no check against the DNA. TRBV21-1 is annotated as a pseudogene. The CDR3 runs to 16 residues. The CDR3 nucleotides are TGTGCCAGCACCAAGATTCCGAAAGGGGCGAACACTGAAGCTTTCTTT. Translating gives CASTKIPKGANTEAFF.

A note on this clone: A much larger clone differs by one base, so this may be a read error. This rearrangement joins TRBV6-6 to TRBJ1-3; D not resolved. V lost 6 bases, J lost 0 bases, and 9 bases lay in between. Per germline, CDR1 MNHNY and CDR2 SVGAGI (reference sequence). The CDR3 length is 14 residues. DNA for the CDR3: TGTGCCAGCAGCCGGGGTTCCTCTGGAAACACCATATATTTT. Translated: CASSRGSSGNTIYF.

J is TRBJ2-3 and V is TRBV29-1, with 9 bases lining up with TRBD2. The CDR3 covers 13 residues. Germline CDR1 reads SQVTM; CDR2 reads ANQGSEA. The V segment lost 5 bases and the J segment 5 bases; nucleotides outside the gene matches: 5. The CDR3 spells CSVYAGGKDTQYF. The CDR3 nucleotides are TGCAGCGTTTACGCGGGGGGGAAAGATACGCAGTATTTT.

The V and J genes are TRBV4-2 and TRBJ2-5, with TRBD2 matching 11 bases. The CDR3 length is 15 residues. Trimming took 4 bases from V and 3 from J; bases not matched to a gene: 4. Germline V gives CDR1 LGHNA, CDR2 YNFKEQ. DNA for the CDR3: TGTGCCAGCAGCCGTGAGACTAGCGGGGAAGAGACCCAGTACTTC. Its translation: CASSRETSGEETQYF.

This rearrangement joins TRBV20-1 to TRBJ1-2; maybe TRBD1 (6 bases). From germline, CDR1 is DFQATT and CDR2 SNEGSKA (reference sequence). The ends were cut back, 3 bases at V and 5 bases at J, with 7 bases in the middle. The CDR3 spans 11 residues. This CDR3 reads CSASGQYGYTF. Written as DNA, the CDR3 is TGCAGTGCTAGTGGACAGTATGGCTACACCTTC.

This clone was observed a handful of times. The chain links TRBV2 to TRBJ1-5, with TRBD1 identical over 7 bases. V lost 7 bases to trimming and J lost 3 bases; unmatched junction nucleotides: 3. Germline V gene sequence: CDR1 SNHLY, CDR2 FYNNEI. This CDR3 spans 13 amino acids. The CDR3 reads CASKGQNNQPQHF. Written as DNA, the CDR3 is TGTGCCAGCAAGGGACAGAACAATCAGCCCCAGCATTTT.

This clone was seen at least ten times. The V call is TRBV5-4, the J call TRBJ2-3; 7 bases match TRBD1. The CDR3 length is 16 residues. Germline V gene data show CDR1 as SGHNT and CDR2 as YYREEE (reference sequence). Trimming at V came to 0 bases and at J to 1 base, leaving 5 bases not matched to a gene. The CDR3 DNA reads as TGTGCCAGCAGCTTGGGACAGGGACGGGGCACAGATACGCAGTATTTT. Amino acids: CASSLGQGRGTDTQYF. Combining the CDR3 with reference TRBV5-4 and TRBJ2-3 gives the whole variable domain ETGVTQSPTHLIKTRGQQVTLRCSSQSGHNTVSWYQQALGQGPQFIFQYYREEENGRGNFPPRFSGLQFPNYSSELNVNALELDDSALYLCASSLGQGRGTDTQYFGPGTRLTVL.